Listed below are T cell receptor beta chains from one sample, sequenced in a study of blood T cell repertoires in COVID-19. Some clones are missing from TCRdb's copy, which holds only in-frame ones; the method was immunoSEQ multiplex PCR. The table includes a few hundred thousand clones, 88% detected once. Sample: PBMCs or T cells enriched from blood (not recorded which). These receptors all come from a middle-aged woman who had recovered from COVID-19. CDR3s include the opening cysteine and the closing phenylalanine or tryptophan. A D gene is named only where the DNA matches it firmly. Size is stated for part of the rows, as once, few or many counts, or as a class when the clone is expanded.

CDR3nt: TGTGCCAGCAGCGCCCGGACTAGCTCGATCTCCGAGCAGTACTTC
CDR3aa: CASSARTSSISEQYF
j_gene: TRBJ2-7
v_gene: TRBV2
d_gene: TRBD2
abundance: few

CDR3nt: TGTGCCAGCAGTCCCCTGGGACAGGGTAATTCACCCCTCCACTTT
CDR3aa: CASSPLGQGNSPLHF
j_gene: TRBJ1-6
v_gene: TRBV6-6
d_gene: TRBD1
abundance: -

CDR3nt: TGCGCCAGCAGCCAAGCGGGGGGGGCCTCCCTAATTATGAACACTGAAGCTTTCTTT
CDR3aa: CASSQAGGASLIMNTEAFF
j_gene: TRBJ1-1
v_gene: TRBV4-3
d_gene: -
abundance: -

CDR3nt: TGTGCCTGGGGGACAGGGGGAGCTGAGGATACGCAGTATTTT
CDR3aa: CAWGTGGAEDTQYF
j_gene: TRBJ2-3
v_gene: TRBV30
d_gene: TRBD1
abundance: -

CDR3nt: TGTGCCAGTAGTATCCGGGGGACTAGCGGGTTACAAGAGACCCAGTACTTC
CDR3aa: CASSIRGTSGLQETQYF
j_gene: TRBJ2-5
v_gene: TRBV19
d_gene: TRBD2
abundance: -

CDR3nt: TGTGCTAGTGGTTTGGTACATGGGACAGGGTCCTACGAGCAGTACTTC
CDR3aa: CASGLVHGTGSYEQYF
j_gene: TRBJ2-7
v_gene: TRBV12-5
d_gene: TRBD1
abundance: -

CDR3nt: TGCGCCAGCAGCTTGATGCTAGCGGGAGGCCCCCCCACTAGCACAGATACGCAGTATTTT
CDR3aa: CASSLMLAGGPPTSTDTQYF
j_gene: TRBJ2-3
v_gene: TRBV5-1
d_gene: TRBD2
abundance: -

CDR3nt: TGTGCCAGCAGCCAAGCGGTTGGCTACACCTTC
CDR3aa: CASSQAVGYTF
j_gene: TRBJ1-2
v_gene: TRBV3-1/TRBV3-2
d_gene: -
abundance: -

CDR3nt: TGTGCCTGGAGTGCAGTAGCGGGGCCCACAGATACGCAGTATTTT
CDR3aa: CAWSAVAGPTDTQYF
j_gene: TRBJ2-3
v_gene: TRBV30
d_gene: TRBD2
abundance: once

CDR3nt: TGTGCCAGCAGCCAGGGACAGGGGGTAGGTCTGGATGAAAAACTGTTTTTT
CDR3aa: CASSQGQGVGLDEKLFF
j_gene: TRBJ1-4
v_gene: TRBV5-4
d_gene: TRBD1
abundance: -

CDR3nt: TGCGCCAGCAGGGAGGGATCAGGGAACACCGGGGAGCTGTTTTTT
CDR3aa: CASREGSGNTGELFF
j_gene: TRBJ2-2
v_gene: TRBV5-1
d_gene: -
abundance: -

CDR3nt: TGTGCCAGCAGTTTCTCGGCTAGCGGCACAGATACGCAGTATTTT
CDR3aa: CASSFSASGTDTQYF
j_gene: TRBJ2-3
v_gene: TRBV27
d_gene: -
abundance: -

CDR3nt: TGCAGCGTTGTTTCCAGGGGGGACGGCTACACCTTC
CDR3aa: CSVVSRGDGYTF
j_gene: TRBJ1-2
v_gene: TRBV29-1
d_gene: TRBD1
abundance: -

CDR3nt: TGTGCCAGCAGACGAGACAGGTTAAACAATCAGCCCCAGCATTTT
CDR3aa: CASRRDRLNNQPQHF
j_gene: TRBJ1-5
v_gene: TRBV6-5
d_gene: -
abundance: few

CDR3nt: TGTGCCAGCAGCTTATCCACTTACGACAGGGCCTACGAGCAGTACTTC
CDR3aa: CASSLSTYDRAYEQYF
j_gene: TRBJ2-7
v_gene: TRBV7-2
d_gene: TRBD1
abundance: once

CDR3nt: TGTGCCAGCAGCTTAGCGGACAGGGAGAACACCTTC
CDR3aa: CASSLADRENTF
j_gene: TRBJ1-2
v_gene: TRBV11-2
d_gene: TRBD1
abundance: -

CDR3nt: TGCAGTGCTAGTAGGACAGGGAGCGAAAAACTGTTTTTT
CDR3aa: CSASRTGSEKLFF
j_gene: TRBJ1-4
v_gene: TRBV20-1
d_gene: TRBD1
abundance: -

CDR3nt: TGTGCCAGCAGTCCTAGCGGAGGATACAATGAGCAGTTCTTC
CDR3aa: CASSPSGGYNEQFF
j_gene: TRBJ2-1
v_gene: TRBV11-2
d_gene: TRBD2
abundance: -

CDR3nt: TGCGCCAGCAGCCCCCGACTAGCTGGCTCCTACAATGAGCAGTTCTTC
CDR3aa: CASSPRLAGSYNEQFF
j_gene: TRBJ2-1
v_gene: TRBV4-3
d_gene: TRBD2
abundance: -

CDR3nt: TGTGCCAGCAGCTTATCCATAACTAATGAAAAACTGTTTTTT
CDR3aa: CASSLSITNEKLFF
j_gene: TRBJ1-4
v_gene: TRBV11-2
d_gene: -
abundance: once

CDR3nt: TGTGCCAGCAGTTTATGGGGGCCCTCCTACAATGAGCAGTTCTTC
CDR3aa: CASSLWGPSYNEQFF
j_gene: TRBJ2-1
v_gene: TRBV27
d_gene: -
abundance: -

CDR3nt: TGTGCCAGCAAGGACAGGGGATATAGCAATCAGCCCCAGCATTTT
CDR3aa: CASKDRGYSNQPQHF
j_gene: TRBJ1-5
v_gene: TRBV6-5
d_gene: TRBD1
abundance: -

CDR3nt: TGTGCCAGCAGTCGGACAGGGAATCAGCCCCAGCATTTT
CDR3aa: CASSRTGNQPQHF
j_gene: TRBJ1-5
v_gene: TRBV6-2/TRBV6-3
d_gene: TRBD1
abundance: -

CDR3nt: TGTGCTAGTGGTTTGGTACTGGGGACACCGGGGAACACTGAAGCTTTCTTT
CDR3aa: CASGLVLGTPGNTEAFF
j_gene: TRBJ1-1
v_gene: TRBV12-5
d_gene: -
abundance: -

CDR3nt: TGTGCCAGCAGTTTATCCGTTTACAGGGGACCAGATACGCAGTATTTT
CDR3aa: CASSLSVYRGPDTQYF
j_gene: TRBJ2-3
v_gene: TRBV27
d_gene: TRBD1
abundance: -

CDR3nt: TGTGCCAGCAGTTTGAGGGCGGGGAACACTGAAGCTTTCTTT
CDR3aa: CASSLRAGNTEAFF
j_gene: TRBJ1-1
v_gene: TRBV27
d_gene: -
abundance: once

CDR3nt: TGTGCCATCTCCGTTGGTGGGCCGGAGCTAGCGGGAGCGCGGCGCGATGAGCAGTTCTTC
CDR3aa: CAISVGGPELAGARRDEQFF
j_gene: TRBJ2-1
v_gene: TRBV15
d_gene: TRBD2
abundance: -

CDR3nt: TGTGCCAGTAGTATTGGAGGACATCAGCCCCAGCATTTT
CDR3aa: CASSIGGHQPQHF
j_gene: TRBJ1-5
v_gene: TRBV19
d_gene: -
abundance: -

CDR3nt: TGTGCCAGCTCATCCGCACATGGAAACACCATATATTTT
CDR3aa: CASSSAHGNTIYF
j_gene: TRBJ1-3
v_gene: TRBV18
d_gene: -
abundance: -

CDR3nt: TGTGCCAGCAGCTTAAGACAGGCCCTCGACTATGGCTACACCTTC
CDR3aa: CASSLRQALDYGYTF
j_gene: TRBJ1-2
v_gene: TRBV5-4
d_gene: -
abundance: -

CDR3nt: TGCGCCAGCGGTGCGGGGACAGGGGCCCAAGCTTTCTTT
CDR3aa: CASGAGTGAQAFF
j_gene: TRBJ1-1
v_gene: TRBV10-1
d_gene: TRBD1
abundance: -

CDR3nt: TGTGCCATCAGCTCCGGGACTAGCGCCGAGCAGTACTTC
CDR3aa: CAISSGTSAEQYF
j_gene: TRBJ2-7
v_gene: TRBV10-3
d_gene: TRBD2
abundance: -

CDR3nt: TGTGCCAGCAGCTTGGTGGGCCAGGGGCAGAACTATGGCTACACCTTC
CDR3aa: CASSLVGQGQNYGYTF
j_gene: TRBJ1-2
v_gene: TRBV5-8
d_gene: -
abundance: -

CDR3nt: TGTGCCAGCAGCTTGGGACTAGCGGCCAGCACAGATACGCAGTATTTT
CDR3aa: CASSLGLAASTDTQYF
j_gene: TRBJ2-3
v_gene: TRBV5-8
d_gene: TRBD2
abundance: -

CDR3nt: TGTGCCAGCAGTTACGGACTAGCGGGGGGATACAATGAGCAGTTCTTC
CDR3aa: CASSYGLAGGYNEQFF
j_gene: TRBJ2-1
v_gene: TRBV6-2/TRBV6-3
d_gene: TRBD2
abundance: -

CDR3nt: TGCGCCAGCAGCTTGGCCCGGCTAGCGGGAGGCCAAGAGACCCAGTACTTC
CDR3aa: CASSLARLAGGQETQYF
j_gene: TRBJ2-5
v_gene: TRBV5-1
d_gene: TRBD2
abundance: -

CDR3nt: TGTGCCAGCAGTGACTCAGCGACAGGTAACTATGGCTACACCTTC
CDR3aa: CASSDSATGNYGYTF
j_gene: TRBJ1-2
v_gene: TRBV6-4
d_gene: -
abundance: -

CDR3nt: TGTGCCAGCAGTTACGGCACGGGACAGGGACAGCCCCAGCATTTT
CDR3aa: CASSYGTGQGQPQHF
j_gene: TRBJ1-5
v_gene: TRBV6-6
d_gene: TRBD1
abundance: -

CDR3nt: TGCGCCAGCAGCCAAGTTGCGGGACTAGCGGGAGTGGGGGTCACAGATACGCAGTATTTT
CDR3aa: CASSQVAGLAGVGVTDTQYF
j_gene: TRBJ2-3
v_gene: TRBV4-3
d_gene: TRBD2
abundance: -

CDR3nt: TGTGCCAGCAGCCCAGGGACAGGGGAATTTGGCATTCAGTACTTC
CDR3aa: CASSPGTGEFGIQYF
j_gene: TRBJ2-4
v_gene: TRBV7-9
d_gene: TRBD1
abundance: -

CDR3nt: TGTGCCAGCAGCTTAGGGACAGAGCAGTTCTTC
CDR3aa: CASSLGTEQFF
j_gene: TRBJ2-1
v_gene: TRBV11-2
d_gene: -
abundance: -

CDR3nt: TGTGCCAGTAGCCCCTGGGACAGGGTCTACGAGCAGTACTTC
CDR3aa: CASSPWDRVYEQYF
j_gene: TRBJ2-7
v_gene: TRBV19
d_gene: TRBD1
abundance: -

CDR3nt: TGCGCCAGCAGCTTGGGGGCTAGCGGCGTTGGGGATACGCAGTATTTT
CDR3aa: CASSLGASGVGDTQYF
j_gene: TRBJ2-3
v_gene: TRBV5-1
d_gene: TRBD2
abundance: -

CDR3nt: TGTGCCAGCAGCTGGGGGCGGATGAACACTGAAGCTTTCTTT
CDR3aa: CASSWGRMNTEAFF
j_gene: TRBJ1-1
v_gene: TRBV11-2
d_gene: -
abundance: -

CDR3nt: TGTGCCAGCAGTGAAGGGGGGGGCACAGATACGCAGTATTTT
CDR3aa: CASSEGGGTDTQYF
j_gene: TRBJ2-3
v_gene: TRBV6-1
d_gene: -
abundance: -

CDR3nt: TGTGCCAGCAGCTTTGGGTCGCCGGGGTCTGGAAACACCATATATTTT
CDR3aa: CASSFGSPGSGNTIYF
j_gene: TRBJ1-3
v_gene: TRBV5-6
d_gene: -
abundance: -

CDR3nt: TGTGCCAGCAGTTCAAGCACTGGAAACACCATATATTTT
CDR3aa: CASSSSTGNTIYF
j_gene: TRBJ1-3
v_gene: TRBV27
d_gene: -
abundance: -

CDR3nt: TGCAGTGCTAGTAGTCCCACAGGGGGTAAAAAGGGCGAGCAGTACTTC
CDR3aa: CSASSPTGGKKGEQYF
j_gene: TRBJ2-7
v_gene: TRBV20-1
d_gene: TRBD1
abundance: -

CDR3nt: TGTGCCAGCAGCCCACACACAGGGACCGGGGAGCTGTTTTTT
CDR3aa: CASSPHTGTGELFF
j_gene: TRBJ2-2
v_gene: TRBV9
d_gene: -
abundance: -

CDR3nt: TGTGCCAGCAGTATCAGGGTAGGCGCAGATACGCAGTATTTT
CDR3aa: CASSIRVGADTQYF
j_gene: TRBJ2-3
v_gene: TRBV6-5
d_gene: -
abundance: -

CDR3nt: TGTGCCAGCAACGGGTTGGCGGTCTCCTACAATGAGCAGTTCTTC
CDR3aa: CASNGLAVSYNEQFF
j_gene: TRBJ2-1
v_gene: TRBV2
d_gene: -
abundance: -

CDR3nt: TGTGCCAGCAGTCTAGCGGGAGCCACCTACGAGCAGTACTTC
CDR3aa: CASSLAGATYEQYF
j_gene: TRBJ2-7
v_gene: TRBV6-6
d_gene: TRBD2
abundance: -

CDR3nt: TGTGCCAGCACCGGGACAGAAGGAGGGACCCAGTACTTC
CDR3aa: CASTGTEGGTQYF
j_gene: TRBJ2-5
v_gene: TRBV12-3/TRBV12-4
d_gene: TRBD1
abundance: -

CDR3nt: TGTGCCAGCAGCGCCTGGGGGGGAAATGAGCAGTTCTTC
CDR3aa: CASSAWGGNEQFF
j_gene: TRBJ2-1
v_gene: TRBV7-9
d_gene: TRBD2
abundance: -

CDR3nt: TGTGCCAGCAGCCGCCCGGGACTAGCGTCCGCAGATACGCAGTATTTT
CDR3aa: CASSRPGLASADTQYF
j_gene: TRBJ2-3
v_gene: TRBV14
d_gene: TRBD2
abundance: -

CDR3nt: TGTGCCAGCAGCTTAGGAGGATCCCAGGGGGAAAAACTGTTTTTT
CDR3aa: CASSLGGSQGEKLFF
j_gene: TRBJ1-4
v_gene: TRBV11-3
d_gene: -
abundance: -

CDR3nt: TGTGCCAGCAGTAGGGACATTTCTAACTATGGCTACACCTTC
CDR3aa: CASSRDISNYGYTF
j_gene: TRBJ1-2
v_gene: TRBV2
d_gene: -
abundance: once